The rows below give T cell receptor beta chains drawn from one sample of a study of blood T cell repertoires in COVID-19. Profiled with immunoSEQ multiplex PCR; TCRdb holds only in-frame clones, not every one. The sample comprises some 250,000 clones, around 81% of which are singletons, and 7.5% rests with the top ten. The specimen was peripheral blood. The receptor set was obtained from an elderly woman with COVID-19, enrolled during active disease. Each CDR3 is given with its conserved first and last residue. The D gene is left open where the match is weak. Only part of the rows carry a size: once, few, many, or a class if the clone is expanded.

V: TRBV30; size: -; J: TRBJ1-3; D: -; CDR3: CACPDNRAGNTIYF; DNA: TGTGCCTGTCCGGACAACAGGGCTGGAAACACCATATATTTT
V: TRBV19; size: -; J: TRBJ2-4; D: -; CDR3: CASSIRQPNIQYF; DNA: TGTGCCAGTAGTATAAGACAGCCAAACATTCAGTACTTC
V: TRBV5-1; size: few; J: TRBJ2-7; D: TRBD2; CDR3: CASSLAGGDYEQYF; DNA: TGCGCCAGCAGCTTAGCGGGAGGTGACTACGAGCAGTACTTC
V: TRBV15; size: few; J: TRBJ1-1; D: TRBD1; CDR3: CATSGGTGMTNTEAFF; DNA: TGTGCCACCAGCGGGGGGACAGGTATGACGAACACTGAAGCTTTCTTT
V: TRBV2; size: -; J: TRBJ1-1; D: TRBD1; CDR3: CASGTGVNTEAFF; DNA: TGTGCCAGCGGAACAGGGGTCAACACTGAAGCTTTCTTT
V: TRBV7-9; size: -; J: TRBJ1-5; D: -; CDR3: CASSVNQGQPQHF; DNA: TGTGCCAGCAGCGTCAACCAGGGGCAGCCCCAGCATTTT
V: TRBV5-8; size: few; J: TRBJ1-1; D: -; CDR3: CASSLRGSGNTEAFF; DNA: TGTGCCAGCAGCTTGAGGGGTAGCGGGAACACTGAAGCTTTCTTT
V: TRBV19; size: -; J: TRBJ1-4; D: -; CDR3: CASSIGTVENEKLFF; DNA: TGTGCCAGTAGTATAGGGACAGTCGAAAATGAAAAACTGTTTTTT
V: TRBV30; size: -; J: TRBJ1-5; D: TRBD1; CDR3: CAWGTENSNQPQHF; DNA: TGTGCCTGGGGGACAGAAAATAGCAATCAGCCCCAGCATTTT
V: TRBV7-8; size: -; J: TRBJ1-5; D: -; CDR3: CASSILGVKDQPQHF; DNA: TGTGCCAGCAGCATCCTCGGGGTTAAAGATCAGCCCCAGCATTTT
V: TRBV2; size: few; J: TRBJ2-2; D: TRBD2; CDR3: CASSQAGGLPGSLFF; DNA: TGTGCCAGCAGTCAGGCGGGGGGACTTCCGGGGAGCTTGTTTTTT
V: TRBV5-6; size: -; J: TRBJ2-7; D: -; CDR3: CASSSGFGAYEQYF; DNA: TGTGCCAGCAGCTCAGGGTTTGGCGCCTACGAGCAGTACTTC
V: TRBV7-2; size: -; J: TRBJ2-5; D: -; CDR3: CASSFGASQETQYF; DNA: TGTGCCAGCAGCTTTGGGGCGAGCCAAGAGACCCAGTACTTC
V: TRBV11-2; size: -; J: TRBJ1-2; D: -; CDR3: CASSFGQSANYGYTF; DNA: TGTGCCAGCAGCTTCGGACAGTCAGCTAACTATGGCTACACCTTC
V: TRBV5-1; size: -; J: TRBJ2-3; D: TRBD2; CDR3: CASSSGRSGSFGDTQYF; DNA: TGCGCCAGCAGCTCCGGGAGGAGCGGGAGTTTTGGAGATACGCAGTATTTT
V: TRBV24-1; size: -; J: TRBJ1-2; D: -; CDR3: CATSGHVGGYTF; DNA: TGTGCCACCAGTGGACACGTCGGTGGCTACACCTTC
V: TRBV7-2; size: once; J: TRBJ1-4; D: -; CDR3: CASSYPGSPGSEKLFF; DNA: TGTGCCAGCAGCTACCCCGGATCTCCTGGGAGCGAAAAACTGTTTTTT
V: TRBV30; size: -; J: TRBJ1-3; D: TRBD1; CDR3: CAQGQGHSGNTIYF; DNA: TGTGCCCAGGGACAGGGCCACTCTGGAAACACCATATATTTT
V: TRBV7-9; size: once; J: TRBJ2-1; D: TRBD2; CDR3: CASSFGTNYNEQFF; DNA: TGTGCCAGCAGCTTCGGGACTAATTACAATGAGCAGTTCTTC
V: TRBV4-3; size: -; J: TRBJ2-3; D: -; CDR3: CASSLWGSKGRDTQYF; DNA: TGCGCCAGCAGCCTGTGGGGATCTAAAGGGAGAGATACGCAGTATTTT
V: TRBV29-1; size: few; J: TRBJ1-1; D: TRBD1; CDR3: CSVAPGTGNTEAFF; DNA: TGCAGCGTAGCCCCTGGGACAGGGAACACTGAAGCTTTCTTT
V: TRBV28; size: once; J: TRBJ1-5; D: TRBD1; CDR3: CASSLDRGYQPQHF; DNA: TGTGCCAGCAGTCTGGACAGGGGTTATCAGCCCCAGCATTTT
V: TRBV10-1; size: -; J: TRBJ1-1; D: -; CDR3: CASSESRRGNTEAFF; DNA: TGCGCCAGCAGTGAGTCGCGGCGGGGGAACACTGAAGCTTTCTTT
V: TRBV5-1; size: -; J: TRBJ2-1; D: -; CDR3: CASSEYNEQFF; DNA: TGCGCCAGCAGCGAGTACAATGAGCAGTTCTTC
V: TRBV10-3; size: -; J: TRBJ2-1; D: -; CDR3: CAISESSGNSYNEQFF; DNA: TGTGCCATCAGTGAGTCGTCAGGAAACTCCTACAATGAGCAGTTCTTC
V: TRBV5-1; size: -; J: TRBJ1-1; D: -; CDR3: CASSPITGRTEAFF; DNA: TGCGCCAGCAGCCCGATTACAGGGCGGACTGAAGCTTTCTTT
V: TRBV27; size: -; J: TRBJ2-1; D: TRBD2; CDR3: CASSLGGGLAGAYEQFF; DNA: TGTGCCAGCAGTTTAGGGGGGGGACTAGCGGGAGCTTATGAGCAGTTCTTC
V: TRBV7-2; size: -; J: TRBJ2-5; D: TRBD2; CDR3: CASSSSGRGETQYF; DNA: TGTGCCAGCAGCTCTAGCGGGAGGGGCGAGACCCAGTACTTC
V: TRBV5-1; size: -; J: TRBJ2-7; D: TRBD1; CDR3: CASSSGTGTAFYEQYF; DNA: TGCGCCAGCAGCTCAGGTACCGGGACAGCGTTCTACGAGCAGTACTTC
V: TRBV27; size: medium-sized; J: TRBJ1-5; D: TRBD1; CDR3: CASSLGQGAYQPQHF; DNA: TGTGCCAGCAGTCTCGGACAGGGGGCGTATCAGCCCCAGCATTTT
V: TRBV7-3; size: -; J: TRBJ1-2; D: -; CDR3: CASSSPGTGHNGYTF; DNA: TGTGCCAGCAGCTCCCCGGGCACAGGTCATAATGGCTACACCTTC
V: TRBV25-1; size: -; J: TRBJ2-2; D: -; CDR3: CASSELEEAGDTGELFF; DNA: TGTGCCAGCAGTGAACTTGAGGAGGCCGGGGACACCGGGGAGCTGTTTTTT
V: TRBV27; size: -; J: TRBJ1-1; D: TRBD1; CDR3: CASSLFGTGNTEAFF; DNA: TGTGCCAGCAGTTTATTTGGGACAGGGAACACTGAAGCTTTCTTT
V: TRBV4-1; size: -; J: TRBJ1-1; D: -; CDR3: CASSQGQLVVINEAFF; DNA: TGCGCCAGCAGCCAAGGACAGCTCGTCGTCATAAATGAAGCTTTCTTT
V: TRBV10-3; size: few; J: TRBJ1-1; D: -; CDR3: CAISPRMGDNLNTEAFF; DNA: TGTGCCATCAGCCCTCGTATGGGAGACAATTTGAACACTGAAGCTTTCTTT
V: TRBV5-1; size: -; J: TRBJ2-2; D: -; CDR3: CASRDRGRRVQSTGELFF; DNA: TGCGCCAGCAGGGATCGCGGCCGCAGGGTTCAGAGCACCGGGGAGCTGTTTTTT